The 25 T cell receptor beta chains reported below all come from one sample, sequenced in a study of cytomegalovirus exposure and HLA in healthy donors. Assay used: immunoSEQ multiplex PCR; TCRdb lists only in-frame clones, some missing. The sample holds more than 20,000 clones, 97% seen once. What was sequenced was PBMCs. These receptors all stem from a man younger than 45 in good health and CMV-seropositive.

The CDR3 DNA sequence: TGCGCCAGCAGCTTGGCCTTAGGTGGAGGGCTTGTAAGTAACGAGCAGTACTTC. Translating it yields CASSLALGGGLVSNEQYF. The chain carries TRBV5-1 and TRBJ2-7; the D gene is possibly TRBD2 (6 bases). The CDR3 totals 18 residues. CDR1 is SGHRS and CDR2 is YFSETQ in the germline V gene. Trimming removed 0 bases from V and 5 bases from J, with 24 bases in between.

The rearrangement joins TRBV5-1 to TRBJ2-1; 10 bases line up with TRBD2. The CDR3 length is 16 residues. CDR1 SGHRS and CDR2 YFSETQ come from the germline V gene. V was pared by 0 bases and J by 3 bases, with 3 bases of the junction left unmatched. The CDR3 is CASSLVASGGYNEQFF. CDR3 bases: TGCGCCAGCAGCTTGGTGGCTAGCGGGGGCTACAATGAGCAGTTCTTC.

J is TRBJ2-1 and V is TRBV4-3; D ambiguous. Trimming took 1 base from V and 5 from J, leaving 9 bases between them. The CDR3 is 14 residues long. Germline V gene sequence: CDR1 LGHNA, CDR2 YSLEER. CDR3 coding DNA: TGCGCCAGCAGCCAAGGACTCCTACACAATGAGCAGTTCTTC. This sequence encodes CASSQGLLHNEQFF.

This chain joins TRBV5-1 and TRBJ1-2, with D perhaps matching TRBD1 (6 bases). The CDR3 sequence is 12 residues long. The V and J ends lost 4 bases and 8 bases respectively, with 12 bases between them. The germline V gene encodes CDR1 SGHRS and CDR2 YFSETQ. CDR3 nucleotides: TGCGCCAGCAGCCCGGACAGTAGGGGCTACACCTTC. The encoded protein is CASSPDSRGYTF.

This clone was recorded only once. This chain connects TRBV9 to TRBJ2-5; 8 nucleotides line up with TRBD1. CDR3 length equals 15 residues. V lost 0 bases, J lost 4 bases, and 5 bases stayed unmatched. Germline lookup yields CDR1 SGDLS and CDR2 YYNGEE. CDR3 residues: CASSVAIDRGETQYF. CDR3 nucleotides: TGTGCCAGCAGCGTAGCCATCGACAGGGGAGAGACCCAGTACTTC. The whole variable domain, remainder taken from reference TRBV9 and TRBJ2-5, is DSGVTQTPKHLITATGQRVTLRCSPRSGDLSVYWYQQSLDQGLQFLIQYYNGEERAKGNILERFSAQQFPDLHSELNLSSLELGDSALYFCASSVAIDRGETQYFGPGTRLLVL.

This rearrangement joins TRBV5-1 to TRBJ1-1; 8 bases align to TRBD1. V trimming: 4 bases; J trimming: 0 bases; junction bases outside the gene matches: 5. The CDR3 spans 15 residues. Germline V gene lookup returns CDR1 SGHRS and CDR2 YFSETQ. The CDR3 loop reads CASSPRQGLNTEAFF. The CDR3 DNA reads TGCGCCAGCAGCCCGCGACAGGGGCTGAACACTGAAGCTTTCTTT.

The chain carries TRBV5-1 and TRBJ2-4; D gene uncertain. The CDR3 loop spans 15 amino acids. The V gene's germline CDR1 is SGHRS and CDR2 YFSETQ. The ends were cut back, 0 bases at V and 0 bases at J, with 7 bases in the middle. In DNA, the CDR3 is TGCGCCAGCAGCTTGGGGCAGGTAGCCAAAAACATTCAGTACTTC. This sequence encodes CASSLGQVAKNIQYF.

V usage is TRBV27 and J usage is TRBJ2-3; possibly TRBD2 for D (5 bases). V lost 4 bases and J lost 7, with 18 bases in between. CDR1 and CDR2 (germline): MNHEY, SMNVEV (reference sequence). The CDR3 covers 15 residues. As DNA, the CDR3 is TGTGCCAGCAGTTCCAATGAAAGGAGGCGAAATACGCAGTATTTT. This codes for CASSSNERRRNTQYF.

The V gene is TRBV5-4, the J gene TRBJ2-7; D call uncertain. V was pared by 1 base and J by 2 bases, with 4 bases between. Germline V lookup: CDR1 SGHNT, CDR2 YYREEE (reference sequence). The CDR3 length is 12 residues. In DNA, the CDR3 is TGTGCCAGCAGCTTGTATACCTACGAGCAGTACTTC. Translated, it gives CASSLYTYEQYF.

CDR3 residues: CASSLQLAGPYNEQFF. CDR3 nucleotide sequence: TGTGCCAGCAGCTTACAGCTAGCGGGACCCTACAATGAGCAGTTCTTC. The rearrangement joins TRBV7-6 to TRBJ2-1; 9 bases match TRBD2. CDR3 length equals 16 residues. Germline lookup yields CDR1 SGHVS and CDR2 FNYEAQ. Unmatched junction bases numbered 4, after V lost 2 bases and J lost 2 bases. The whole variable domain, remainder taken from reference TRBV7-6 and TRBJ2-1, is GAGVSQSPRYKVTKRGQDVALRCDPISGHVSLYWYRQALGQGPEFLTYFNYEAQQDKSGLPNDRFSAERPEGSISTLTIQRTEQRDSAMYRCASSLQLAGPYNEQFFGPGTRLTVL.

The V and J genes are TRBV28 and TRBJ2-7, with 7 bases matching TRBD2. J gave up 4 bases and V 11 bases, and 17 bases lay outside the gene matches. Germline CDR1 is MDHEN and CDR2 is SYDVKM. CDR3 length: 15 amino acids. In DNA form, the CDR3 reads TGTGCCGTCTGGGCCTCTTCTAGCGGACTATACGAGCAGTACTTC. Protein product: CAVWASSSGLYEQYF. Combining the CDR3 with reference TRBV28 and TRBJ2-7 gives the whole variable domain DVKVTQSSRYLVKRTGEKVFLECVQDMDHENMFWYRQDPGLGLRLIYFSYDVKMKEKGDIPEGYSVSREKKERFSLILESASTNQTSMYLCAVWASSSGLYEQYFGPGTRLTVT.

The CDR3 DNA follows: TGTGCCAGCAGCTTGGGGGCAGCCTCTGGAAACACCATATATTTT. Protein sequence: CASSLGAASGNTIYF. This chain links TRBV5-8 with TRBJ1-3; D ambiguous. The V and J ends lost 0 bases and 0 bases respectively, with 7 bases between them. Germline CDR1 reads SGHTS; CDR2 reads YDEGEE. The CDR3 has 15 amino acids.

The chain uses TRBV19 and TRBJ1-2; TRBD1 agrees at 8 bases. Germline V gene sequence: CDR1 LNHDA, CDR2 SQIVND (reference sequence). J gave up 6 bases and V 6 bases, and 9 bases lay outside the gene matches. CDR3 length: 14 amino acids. The CDR3 loop is CASRQTGEVNGYTF. CDR3 coding DNA: TGTGCCAGTAGACAGACAGGGGAAGTTAATGGCTACACCTTC.

The genes are TRBV2 and TRBJ1-5, with D uncertain. The germline V gene encodes CDR1 SNHLY and CDR2 FYNNEI. This CDR3 is 15 amino acids long. V was clipped by 7 bases and J by 5 bases, with 18 bases between them. CDR3 region: CASTAGIPGDQPQHF. CDR3 in DNA: TGTGCCAGCACCGCCGGCATACCCGGGGATCAGCCCCAGCATTTT.

In DNA, the CDR3 is TGTGCCAGCAGTGTAGCTAGCGGGAGGAGTAACGAGCAGTTCTTC. Amino acids: CASSVASGRSNEQFF. This sequence joins TRBV28 and TRBJ2-1; 11 bases match TRBD2. The V and J ends lost 5 bases and 10 bases, in that order; junction bases with no gene match: 10. The CDR3 sequence is 15 residues long. CDR1 and CDR2 (germline): MDHEN, SYDVKM. Full variable domain (outside the CDR3, taken from reference TRBV28 and TRBJ2-1): DVKVTQSSRYLVKRTGEKVFLECVQDMDHENMFWYRQDPGLGLRLIYFSYDVKMKEKGDIPEGYSVSREKKERFSLILESASTNQTSMYLCASSVASGRSNEQFFGPGTRLTVL.

J is TRBJ2-6 and V is TRBV9, with D maybe TRBD2 (6 bases). The V gene's germline CDR1 is SGDLS and CDR2 YYNGEE. V lost 0 bases to trimming and J lost 2 bases, with 12 bases between them. The CDR3 runs to 17 residues. This CDR3 reads CASSVVVGGTGANVLTF. The CDR3 DNA reads TGTGCCAGCAGCGTAGTTGTTGGAGGGACTGGGGCCAACGTCCTGACTTTC.

CDR3 residues: CASSFGDRGGNEQFF. The DNA for the CDR3 is TGTGCCAGCAGCTTCGGAGACAGGGGGGGGAATGAGCAGTTCTTC. This chain connects TRBV5-4 to TRBJ2-1; 9 bases are shared with TRBD1. V lost 2 bases and J lost 7; bases outside the gene matches: 7. Per germline, CDR1 SGHNT and CDR2 YYREEE (reference sequence). This CDR3 spans 15 amino acids.

This clone occurred once. This chain uses TRBV19 with TRBJ2-2; 9 nucleotides match TRBD1. The CDR3 is made up of 15 amino acids. CDR1 LNHDA and CDR2 SQIVND come from the germline V gene (reference sequence). V dropped 1 base and J dropped 5; count of bases not matched to a gene: 2. The CDR3 loop is CASSIVGTGTGELFF. Written as DNA, the CDR3 is TGTGCCAGTAGTATAGTTGGGACAGGGACCGGGGAGCTGTTTTTT. The full variable domain, with the rest looked up from reference TRBV19 and TRBJ2-2, is DGGITQSPKYLFRKEGQNVTLSCEQNLNHDAMYWYRQDPGQGLRLIYYSQIVNDFQKGDIAEGYSVSREKKESFPLTVTSAQKNPTAFYLCASSIVGTGTGELFFGEGSRLTVL.

This chain connects TRBV9 to TRBJ2-7; D possibly corresponds to TRBD2 (5 bases). The CDR3 loop spans 12 amino acids. Germline V gene sequence: CDR1 SGDLS, CDR2 YYNGEE. Deletions cut 8 bases from V and 3 bases from J, with 12 bases between. CDR3 region: CASSTRGYEQYF. In DNA form, the CDR3 reads TGTGCCAGTTCAACACGGGGCTACGAGCAGTACTTC.

This chain joins TRBV6-5 and TRBJ2-7, with D perhaps TRBD2 (5 bases). The ends were cut back, 7 bases at V and 0 bases at J, with 16 bases in the middle. Looked up from germline, CDR1 is MNHEY and CDR2 is SVGAGI. This CDR3 spans 15 amino acids. The CDR3 is CASTRSPTTSYEQYF. DNA for the CDR3: TGTGCCAGCACCCGGAGCCCGACTACCTCCTACGAGCAGTACTTC.

CDR3 sequence (DNA): TGTGCCAGCAGTGACGGCAGGAAACAGGCCCAGTACTTC. Amino acid sequence: CASSDGRKQAQYF. V is TRBV6-4 and J is TRBJ2-5; weak D call: TRBD1 (5 bases). V lost 2 bases and J lost 9, with 13 bases in between. The germline CDR1 and CDR2 sequences are MRHNA and SNTAGT. The CDR3 sequence is 13 residues long.

The chain links TRBV7-9 to TRBJ1-4; D is unresolved. CDR1 is SEHNR, CDR2 FQNEAQ, per germline (reference sequence). The V and J ends lost 2 bases and 3 bases respectively, with 7 bases between them. The CDR3 spans 14 residues. The CDR3 loop reads CASSLPYANEKLFF. The DNA for the CDR3 is TGTGCCAGCAGCTTACCCTATGCTAATGAAAAACTGTTTTTT.

The CDR3 nucleotides are TGTGCCAGCAGCGGACGACAGGATTCTAGCTCCTACAATGAGCAGTTCTTC. Its translation: CASSGRQDSSSYNEQFF. The chain has TRBV9 and TRBJ2-1; TRBD1 might be the D (6 bases). Per the germline V gene, CDR1 is SGDLS and CDR2 is YYNGEE. The CDR3 totals 17 residues. The V end lost 3 bases, the J end lost 0 bases, and 16 bases lay between the germline ends.

V usage is TRBV7-8 and J usage is TRBJ2-1, with unresolved D. V was clipped by 7 bases and J by 2 bases, with 18 bases between them. The CDR3 runs 16 residues. Germline CDR1 and CDR2: SGHVS and FQNEAQ. This CDR3 is CASTVTATITYNEQFF. The DNA for the CDR3 is TGTGCCAGCACCGTAACGGCTACTATAACCTACAATGAGCAGTTCTTC. The variable domain in full, with the rest retrieved from reference TRBV7-8 and TRBJ2-1, is GAGVSQSPRYKVAKRGQDVALRCDPISGHVSLFWYQQALGQGPEFLTYFQNEAQLDKSGLPSDRFFAERPEGSVSTLKIQRTQQEDSAVYLCASTVTATITYNEQFFGPGTRLTVL.

V and J are TRBV28 and TRBJ1-1; D not resolved. CDR1 is MDHEN, CDR2 SYDVKM, per germline. Trimming removed 3 bases from V and 4 bases from J, with 18 bases in between. This CDR3 region has 16 residues. The CDR3 sequence: CASSFSSRGKGTEAFF. Written as DNA, the CDR3 is TGTGCCAGCAGTTTCTCCTCACGCGGGAAAGGCACTGAAGCTTTCTTT. The entire variable domain, with the rest obtained from reference TRBV28 and TRBJ1-1, is as follows: DVKVTQSSRYLVKRTGEKVFLECVQDMDHENMFWYRQDPGLGLRLIYFSYDVKMKEKGDIPEGYSVSREKKERFSLILESASTNQTSMYLCASSFSSRGKGTEAFFGQGTRLTVV.